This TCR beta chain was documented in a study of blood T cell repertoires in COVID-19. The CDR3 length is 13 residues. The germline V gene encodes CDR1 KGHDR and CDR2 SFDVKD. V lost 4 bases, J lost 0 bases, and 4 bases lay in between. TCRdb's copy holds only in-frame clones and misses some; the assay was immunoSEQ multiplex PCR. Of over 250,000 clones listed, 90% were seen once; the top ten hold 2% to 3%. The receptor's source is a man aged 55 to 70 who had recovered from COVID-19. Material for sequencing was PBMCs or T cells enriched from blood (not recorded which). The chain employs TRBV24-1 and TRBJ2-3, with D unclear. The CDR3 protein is CATSEQSTDTQYF. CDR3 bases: TGTGCCACCAGTGAACAGAGCACAGATACGCAGTATTTT.